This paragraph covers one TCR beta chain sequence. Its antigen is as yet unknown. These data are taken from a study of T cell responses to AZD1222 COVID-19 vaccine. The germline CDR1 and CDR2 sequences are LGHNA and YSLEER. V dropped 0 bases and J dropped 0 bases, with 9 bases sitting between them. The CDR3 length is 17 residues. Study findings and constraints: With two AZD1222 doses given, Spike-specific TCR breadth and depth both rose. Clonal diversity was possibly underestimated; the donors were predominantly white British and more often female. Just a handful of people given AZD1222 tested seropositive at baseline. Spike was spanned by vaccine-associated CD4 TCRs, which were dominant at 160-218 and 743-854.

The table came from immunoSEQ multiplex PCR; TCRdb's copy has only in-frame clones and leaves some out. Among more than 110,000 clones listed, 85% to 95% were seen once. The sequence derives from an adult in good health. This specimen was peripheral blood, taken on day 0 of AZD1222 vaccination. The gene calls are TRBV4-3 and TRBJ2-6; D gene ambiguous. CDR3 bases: TGCGCCAGCAGCCAAGATGTTTCCGACTCTGGGGCCAACGTCCTGACTTTC. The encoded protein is CASSQDVSDSGANVLTF.